The next 20 T cell receptor beta chains were all read from a single sample in a study of blood T cell repertoires in COVID-19. Here immunoSEQ multiplex PCR was the method, and the copy in TCRdb shows in-frame clones only, minus some. The sample has a few hundred thousand clones, around 80% seen once; the top ten hold around 4%. Sample: peripheral blood. The source is a man aged 55 to 69 with acute or convalescent COVID-19.

This chain connects TRBV19 to TRBJ1-5; 9 nucleotides agree with TRBD1. The length of the CDR3 is 14 residues. Germline CDR1 and CDR2: LNHDA and SQIVND (reference sequence). Trimming took 4 bases from V and 6 from J; bases not matched to a gene: 4. The DNA of the CDR3 is TGTGCCAGTAGTACGGGACAGGGTGTTCAGCCCCAGCATTTT. This sequence encodes CASSTGQGVQPQHF.

The genes are TRBV11-2 and TRBJ1-1; D unclear. Trimming stripped 4 bases from V and 1 base from J, with 10 bases between. CDR3 length: 14 amino acids. Germline V gene sequence: CDR1 SGHAT, CDR2 FQNNGV. The CDR3 nucleotides are TGTGCCAGCAGCTCCCTTCGGGGGAACACTGAAGCTTTCTTT. This encodes CASSSLRGNTEAFF. The full variable domain, completed using reference TRBV11-2 and TRBJ1-1, is EAGVAQSPRYKIIEKRQSVAFWCNPISGHATLYWYQQILGQGPKLLIQFQNNGVVDDSQLPKDRFSAERLKGVDSTLKIQPAKLEDSAVYLCASSSLRGNTEAFFGQGTRLTVV.

The CDR3 loop reads CAWSRISAGNTIYF. Written as DNA, the CDR3 is TGTGCCTGGAGCCGAATATCGGCTGGAAACACCATATATTTT. This rearrangement joins TRBV30 to TRBJ1-3; D not certain. V lost 3 bases to trimming and J lost 2 bases, with 11 bases between them. Germline lookup yields CDR1 GTSNPN and CDR2 SVGIG (reference sequence). This CDR3 spans 14 amino acids.

For the CDR3, the DNA is TGTGCCAGCAGCGTCGGACTAGCGGAGTTATCTGGGGCCAACGTCCTGACTTTC. As protein: CASSVGLAELSGANVLTF. V gene TRBV9 combines with J gene TRBJ2-6, with 10 positions matching TRBD2. This CDR3 has 18 residues. Unmatched junction bases numbered 6, after V lost 2 bases and J lost 1 base. From germline, CDR1 is SGDLS and CDR2 YYNGEE.

The V and J genes are TRBV4-3 and TRBJ1-2; 9 bases are shared with TRBD1. Germline V gives CDR1 LGHNA, CDR2 YSLEER. The junction had 6 bases not matched to a gene; V was cut back by 4 bases and J by 6 bases. The CDR3 covers 14 residues. The CDR3 is CASSLTGGANGYTF. For the CDR3, the DNA is TGCGCCAGCAGCCTAACAGGGGGCGCCAATGGCTACACCTTC.

The chain combines TRBV6-6 with TRBJ2-1; 7 bases are a match to TRBD2. V lost 5 bases, J lost 10 bases, and 14 bases stayed unmatched. This CDR3 region has 15 residues. Per germline, CDR1 MNHNY and CDR2 SVGAGI (reference sequence). CDR3 bases: TGTGCCAGCAGTGCCGGAGCGGGACCCTCATCGGAGCAGTTCTTC. Encoded protein: CASSAGAGPSSEQFF.

V usage is TRBV4-1 and J usage is TRBJ2-2, with 14 bases matching TRBD2. The CDR3 is 18 residues long. Germline CDR1 and CDR2: MGHRA and YSYEKL. V was clipped by 2 bases and J by 6 bases; unmatched bases: 8. The CDR3: CASSQSGLAGGLSGELFF. CDR3 bases: TGCGCCAGCAGCCAATCCGGACTAGCGGGGGGCCTCTCCGGGGAGCTGTTTTTT.

The J gene is TRBJ2-7, the V gene TRBV21-1; the table assigns TRBD2, which was not confirmed against the DNA. TRBV21-1 is a known pseudogene. The CDR3 is 17 amino acids. CDR3 bases: TGTGCCAGCAGCAGACTAGCGGGTGTGCTTTGGTCCTACGAGCAGTACTTC. It yields the protein CASSRLAGVLWSYEQYF.

The rearrangement joins TRBV12-3 or TRBV12-4 to TRBJ2-1; D ambiguous. With 6 bases removed from V and 6 bases from J, the gap between germline ends came to 6 bases. The CDR3 totals 11 residues. Written as DNA, the CDR3 is TGTGCCAGCAGAGAGAGCAATGAGCAGTTCTTC. Translation: CASRESNEQFF.

The chain links TRBV7-9 to TRBJ2-1; TRBD2 might be the D (6 bases). The germline V and J ends were trimmed by 8 bases and 1 base, with 12 bases remaining between them. Germline V gene lookup returns CDR1 SEHNR and CDR2 FQNEAQ (reference sequence). The CDR3 contains 14 residues. The CDR3 here is CASGRRGSYNEQFF. In DNA form, the CDR3 reads TGTGCCAGCGGTAGGAGGGGATCCTACAATGAGCAGTTCTTC.

The chain combines TRBV5-1 with TRBJ2-2; 8 bases are shared with TRBD2. Germline CDR1 is SGHRS and CDR2 is YFSETQ. The V and J ends lost 0 bases and 0 bases, in that order; junction bases with no gene match: 7. The CDR3 totals 18 residues. The CDR3 DNA follows: TGCGCCAGCAGCTTGGCCCCCACTAGCGGTTCGAACACCGGGGAGCTGTTTTTT. The encoded protein is CASSLAPTSGSNTGELFF.

The chain is built from TRBV19 and TRBJ1-6, with D unresolved. The V gene lost 5 bases and the J gene lost 5 bases, with 7 bases spanning the gap. The CDR3 is 13 residues long. Germline CDR1 and CDR2: LNHDA and SQIVND (reference sequence). CDR3 nucleotide sequence: TGTGCCAGTAGTGCGCACGATAATTCACCCCTCCACTTT. The encoded protein is CASSAHDNSPLHF.

The CDR3 DNA follows: TGTGCCAGCAGCCAGGGCCTAGGGGTCCTTAATGAAAAACTGTTTTTT. It yields the protein CASSQGLGVLNEKLFF. The chain uses TRBV3-1 (or the pseudogene TRBV3-2) and TRBJ1-4, with D tentatively TRBD1 (5 bases). Germline lookup yields CDR1 LGHDT and CDR2 YNNKEL (reference sequence). The CDR3 sequence is 16 residues long. With 3 bases removed from V and 4 bases from J, the gap between germline ends came to 15 bases.

This clone appeared a few times. This sequence joins TRBV10-3 and TRBJ1-2, with D perhaps TRBD1 (6 bases). The CDR3 is 14 residues long. Germline assignment: CDR1 ENHRY and CDR2 SYGVKD. V lost 4 bases and J lost 2, with 11 bases in between. The CDR3 DNA sequence: TGTGCCATCAGTGCTGCAGGGGTCAACTATGGCTACACCTTC. This codes for CAISAAGVNYGYTF.

This clone has just one count. The genes are TRBV7-2 and TRBJ1-2; D perhaps matches TRBD1 (6 bases). The CDR3 runs to 16 residues. V lost 2 bases and J lost 4, with 17 bases in between. CDR1 SGHTA and CDR2 FQGNSA come from the germline V gene. CDR3 sequence: CASSLSIGGAPYGYTF. CDR3 in DNA: TGTGCCAGCAGCTTAAGTATTGGGGGGGCACCCTATGGCTACACCTTC.

V gene TRBV19 combines with J gene TRBJ1-5; D is perhaps TRBD1 (5 bases). Looked up from germline, CDR1 is LNHDA and CDR2 is SQIVND (reference sequence). Trimming shortened V by 7 bases and J by 5 bases, and 9 bases separated the two germline ends. This CDR3 is built from 12 residues. The CDR3 spells CASTPGDQPQHF. CDR3 nucleotides: TGTGCCAGTACCCCGGGGGATCAGCCCCAGCATTTT.

V is TRBV4-2 and J is TRBJ2-7; 11 bases line up with TRBD1. There are 16 residues in the CDR3. Germline CDR1 is LGHNA and CDR2 is YNFKEQ. Germline trimming cut 3 bases from V and 2 bases from J; bases unmatched to any gene: 6. The CDR3 region is CASSHVGQGATYEQYF. CDR3 DNA: TGTGCCAGCAGCCATGTTGGACAGGGGGCTACCTACGAGCAGTACTTC.

The genes are TRBV5-5 and TRBJ2-7; perhaps TRBD2 as D (5 bases). CDR1 is SGHKS and CDR2 is YYEKEE in the germline V gene (reference sequence). Trimming stripped 4 bases from V and 6 bases from J, with 23 bases between. This CDR3 is built from 16 residues. The CDR3 sequence: CASSNTPQEATREQYF. CDR3 coding DNA: TGTGCCAGCAGCAATACCCCCCAGGAGGCAACCCGCGAGCAGTACTTC.

This chain uses TRBV18 with TRBJ1-5; TRBD1 agrees at 8 bases. There are 16 residues in the CDR3. V lost 2 bases and J lost 7; bases outside the gene matches: 10. Germline V gene lookup returns CDR1 KGHSH and CDR2 LQKENI. CDR3 sequence (DNA): TGTGCCAGCTCACCAAGCCCCCCAGGGGGCGCGCAGCCCCAGCATTTT. Translating gives CASSPSPPGGAQPQHF.

The chain joins TRBV28 to TRBJ2-7; the match to TRBD2 covers 11 bases. With 6 bases clipped from V and 2 bases from J, the junction kept 6 bases outside the gene matches. The CDR3 sequence is 15 residues long. Germline V gene lookup returns CDR1 MDHEN and CDR2 SYDVKM. CDR3 amino acids: CASRLLAGETYEQYF. The CDR3 DNA reads as TGTGCCAGCAGACTACTAGCGGGAGAAACCTACGAGCAGTACTTC. Based on the CDR3 plus reference TRBV28 and TRBJ2-7, the full variable domain is DVKVTQSSRYLVKRTGEKVFLECVQDMDHENMFWYRQDPGLGLRLIYFSYDVKMKEKGDIPEGYSVSREKKERFSLILESASTNQTSMYLCASRLLAGETYEQYFGPGTRLTVT.